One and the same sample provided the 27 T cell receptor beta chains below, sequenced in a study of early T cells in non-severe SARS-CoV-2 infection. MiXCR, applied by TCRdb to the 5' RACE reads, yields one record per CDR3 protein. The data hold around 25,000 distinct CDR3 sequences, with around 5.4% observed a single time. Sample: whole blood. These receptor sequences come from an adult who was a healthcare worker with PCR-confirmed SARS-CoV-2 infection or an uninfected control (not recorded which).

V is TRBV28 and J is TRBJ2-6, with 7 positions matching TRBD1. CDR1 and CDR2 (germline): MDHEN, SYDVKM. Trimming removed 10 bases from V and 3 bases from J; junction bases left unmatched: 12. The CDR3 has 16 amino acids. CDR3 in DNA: TGTGCCATCCAGCCCCGGACAGGTGTTGGGGCCAACGTCCTGACTTTC. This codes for CAIQPRTGVGANVLTF. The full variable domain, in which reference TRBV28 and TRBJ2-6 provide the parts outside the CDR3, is DVKVTQSSRYLVKRTGEKVFLECVQDMDHENMFWYRQDPGLGLRLIYFSYDVKMKEKGDIPEGYSVSREKKERFSLILESASTNQTSMYLCAIQPRTGVGANVLTFGAGSRLTVL.

The CDR3, as DNA: TGTGCCAGCAGTGGTGGCGGGAACAAGAACACTGAAGCTTTCTTT. Translation gives CASSGGGNKNTEAFF. The chain has TRBV6-5 and TRBJ1-1, with D uncertain. V lost 5 bases, J lost 1 base, and 14 bases lay in between. The CDR3 extends over 15 amino acids. Germline CDR1 reads MNHEY; CDR2 reads SVGAGI.

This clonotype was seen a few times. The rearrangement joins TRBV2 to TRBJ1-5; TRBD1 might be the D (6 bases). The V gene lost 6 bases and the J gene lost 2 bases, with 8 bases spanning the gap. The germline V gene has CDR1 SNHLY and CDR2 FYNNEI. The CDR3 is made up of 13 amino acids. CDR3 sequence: CASRQGGNQPQHF. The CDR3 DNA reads TGTGCCAGCAGACAGGGCGGCAATCAGCCCCAGCATTTT.

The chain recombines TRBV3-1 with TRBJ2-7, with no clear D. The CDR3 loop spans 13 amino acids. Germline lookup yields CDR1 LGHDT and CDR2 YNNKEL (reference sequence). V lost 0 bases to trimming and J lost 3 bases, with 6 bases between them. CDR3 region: CASSQDRVYEQYF. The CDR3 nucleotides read TGTGCCAGCAGCCAAGATAGGGTCTACGAGCAGTACTTC.

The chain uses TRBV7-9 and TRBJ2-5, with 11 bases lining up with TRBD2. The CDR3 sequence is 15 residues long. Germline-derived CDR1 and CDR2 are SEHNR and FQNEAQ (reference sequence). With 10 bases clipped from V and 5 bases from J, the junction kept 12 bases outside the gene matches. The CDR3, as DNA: TGTGCCACGTCGACTAGCGGGGCTGCTGGGGAGACCCAGTACTTC. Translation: CATSTSGAAGETQYF.

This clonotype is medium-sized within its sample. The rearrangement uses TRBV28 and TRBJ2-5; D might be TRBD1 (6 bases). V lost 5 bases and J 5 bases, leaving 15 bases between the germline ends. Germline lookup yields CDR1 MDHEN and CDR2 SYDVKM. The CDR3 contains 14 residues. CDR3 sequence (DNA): TGTGCCAGCAGTAAACAGGGTTGGTGGGAGACCCAGTACTTC. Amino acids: CASSKQGWWETQYF.

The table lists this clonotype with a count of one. The CDR3 sequence is CASSAKGNEQFF. CDR3 sequence (DNA): TGTGCCAGCAGCGCGAAGGGGAATGAGCAGTTCTTC. The chain is built from TRBV3-1 and TRBJ2-1; a weak D match, TRBD1 (5 bases). CDR1 and CDR2 (germline): LGHDT, YNNKEL (reference sequence). The CDR3 spans 12 residues. V lost 5 bases and J lost 7, with 9 bases in between.

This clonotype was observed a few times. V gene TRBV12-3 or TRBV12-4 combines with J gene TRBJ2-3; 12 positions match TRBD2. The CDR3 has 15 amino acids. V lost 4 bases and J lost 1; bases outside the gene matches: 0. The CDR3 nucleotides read TGTGCCAGCAGTTCTAGCGGGGGGGGCACAGATACGCAGTATTTT. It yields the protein CASSSSGGGTDTQYF.

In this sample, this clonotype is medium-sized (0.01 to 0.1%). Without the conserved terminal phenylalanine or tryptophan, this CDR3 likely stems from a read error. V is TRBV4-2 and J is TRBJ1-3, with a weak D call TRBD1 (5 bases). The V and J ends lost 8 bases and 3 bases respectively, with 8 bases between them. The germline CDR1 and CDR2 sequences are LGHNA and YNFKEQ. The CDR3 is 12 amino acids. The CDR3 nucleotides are TGTGCCAGCGGGACCAATGGAAACACCATATATTCT. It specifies CASGTNGNTIYS.

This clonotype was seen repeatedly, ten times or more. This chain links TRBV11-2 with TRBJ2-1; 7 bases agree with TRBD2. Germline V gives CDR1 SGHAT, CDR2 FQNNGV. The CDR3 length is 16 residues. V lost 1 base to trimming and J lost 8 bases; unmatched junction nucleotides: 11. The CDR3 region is CASSLGGGRGRYEQFF. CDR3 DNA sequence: TGTGCCAGCAGCTTAGGTGGTGGGAGGGGAAGGTATGAGCAGTTCTTC.

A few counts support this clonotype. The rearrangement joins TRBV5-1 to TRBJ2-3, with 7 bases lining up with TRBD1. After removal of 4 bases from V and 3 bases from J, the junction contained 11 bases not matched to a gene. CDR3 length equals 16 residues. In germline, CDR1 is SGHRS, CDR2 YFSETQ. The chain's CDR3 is CASSAVGGQATDTQYF. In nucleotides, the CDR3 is TGCGCCAGCAGCGCGGTCGGCGGACAGGCGACAGATACGCAGTATTTT.

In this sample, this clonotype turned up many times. The CDR3 region is CASKGPSGAGYHNEQFF. As DNA, the CDR3 is TGCGCCAGCAAAGGTCCCTCAGGAGCGGGGTACCACAATGAGCAGTTCTTC. The V and J genes are TRBV4-1 and TRBJ2-1; 7 bases match TRBD2. The CDR3 is made up of 17 amino acids. J lost 5 bases, V lost 7 bases, and 17 bases had no gene match. The V gene's germline CDR1 is MGHRA and CDR2 YSYEKL.

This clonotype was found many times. CDR3 in DNA: TGTGCCATCAGTGGGACAGGGGGGAGCGACACTGAAGCTTTCTTT. Its translation is CAISGTGGSDTEAFF. J is TRBJ1-1 and V is TRBV10-3; 10 bases match TRBD1. The germline V gene encodes CDR1 ENHRY and CDR2 SYGVKD. J lost 3 bases, V lost 4 bases, and 5 bases had no gene match. This CDR3 region has 15 residues.

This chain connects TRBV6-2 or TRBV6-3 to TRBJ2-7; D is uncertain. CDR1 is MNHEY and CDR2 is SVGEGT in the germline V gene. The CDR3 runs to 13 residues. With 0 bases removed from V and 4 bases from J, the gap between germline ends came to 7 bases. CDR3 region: CASSYSLIYEQYF. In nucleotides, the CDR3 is TGTGCCAGCAGTTACTCTTTGATTTACGAGCAGTACTTC.

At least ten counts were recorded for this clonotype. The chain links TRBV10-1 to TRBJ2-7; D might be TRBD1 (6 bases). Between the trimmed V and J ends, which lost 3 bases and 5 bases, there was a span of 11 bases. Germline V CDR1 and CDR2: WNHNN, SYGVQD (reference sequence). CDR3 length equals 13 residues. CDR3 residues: CASSEGDIHEQYF. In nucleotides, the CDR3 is TGCGCCAGCAGTGAAGGGGACATCCACGAGCAGTACTTC.

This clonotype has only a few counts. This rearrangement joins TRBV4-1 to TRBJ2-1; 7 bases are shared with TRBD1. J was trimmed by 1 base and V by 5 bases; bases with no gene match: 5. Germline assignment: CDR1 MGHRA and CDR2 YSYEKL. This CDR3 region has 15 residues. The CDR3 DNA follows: TGCGCCAGCAGCTCCGGACAGGCTTCCTACAATGAGCAGTTCTTC. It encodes CASSSGQASYNEQFF.

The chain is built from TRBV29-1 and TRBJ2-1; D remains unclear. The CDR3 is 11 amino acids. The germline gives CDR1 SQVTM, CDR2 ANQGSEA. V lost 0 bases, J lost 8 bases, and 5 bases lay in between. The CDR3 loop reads CSVEEFYEQFF. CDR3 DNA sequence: TGCAGCGTTGAAGAGTTTTATGAGCAGTTCTTC.

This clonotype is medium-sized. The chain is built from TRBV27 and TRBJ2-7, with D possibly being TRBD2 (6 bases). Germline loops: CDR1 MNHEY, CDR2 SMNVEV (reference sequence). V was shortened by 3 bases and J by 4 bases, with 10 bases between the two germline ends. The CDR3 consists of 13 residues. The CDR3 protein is CASSLGRTYEQYF. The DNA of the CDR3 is TGTGCCAGCAGTTTGGGGAGGACGTACGAGCAGTACTTC.

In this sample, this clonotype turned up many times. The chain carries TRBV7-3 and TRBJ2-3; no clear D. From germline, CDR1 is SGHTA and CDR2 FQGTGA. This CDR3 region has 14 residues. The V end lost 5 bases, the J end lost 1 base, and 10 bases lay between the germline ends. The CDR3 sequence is CASSPQMGTDTQYF. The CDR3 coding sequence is TGTGCCAGCAGCCCCCAGATGGGCACAGATACGCAGTATTTT.

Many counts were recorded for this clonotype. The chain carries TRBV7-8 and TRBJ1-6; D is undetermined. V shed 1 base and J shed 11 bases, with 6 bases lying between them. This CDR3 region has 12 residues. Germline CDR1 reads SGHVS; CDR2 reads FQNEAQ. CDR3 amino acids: CASSLDRPPLHF. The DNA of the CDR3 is TGTGCCAGCAGCTTAGATCGACCACCCCTCCACTTT.

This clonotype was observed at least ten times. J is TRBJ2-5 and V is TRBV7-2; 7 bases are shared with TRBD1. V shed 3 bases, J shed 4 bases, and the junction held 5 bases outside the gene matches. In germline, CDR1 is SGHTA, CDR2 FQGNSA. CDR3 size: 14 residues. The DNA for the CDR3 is TGTGCCAGCAGCTTCCAGAGGGGGCGAGAGACCCAGTACTTC. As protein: CASSFQRGRETQYF.

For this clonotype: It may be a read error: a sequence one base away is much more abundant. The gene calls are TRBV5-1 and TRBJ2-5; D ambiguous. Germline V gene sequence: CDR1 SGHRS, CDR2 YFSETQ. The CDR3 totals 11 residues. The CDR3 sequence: CTSKREETQYF. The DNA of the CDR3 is TGCACCAGCAAAAGGGAAGAGACCCAGTACTTC.

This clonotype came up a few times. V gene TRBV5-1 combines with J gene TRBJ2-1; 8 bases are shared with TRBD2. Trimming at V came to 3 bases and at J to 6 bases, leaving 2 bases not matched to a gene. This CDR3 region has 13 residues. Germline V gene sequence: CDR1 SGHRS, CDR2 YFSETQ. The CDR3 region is CASSWTSFNEQFF. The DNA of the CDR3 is TGCGCCAGCAGCTGGACTAGCTTCAATGAGCAGTTCTTC.

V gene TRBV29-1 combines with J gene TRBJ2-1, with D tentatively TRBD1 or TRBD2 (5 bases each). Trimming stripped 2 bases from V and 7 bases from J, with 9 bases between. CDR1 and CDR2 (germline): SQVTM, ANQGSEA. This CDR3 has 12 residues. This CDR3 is CSVELGPNEQFF. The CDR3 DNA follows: TGCAGCGTTGAACTGGGACCTAATGAGCAGTTCTTC.

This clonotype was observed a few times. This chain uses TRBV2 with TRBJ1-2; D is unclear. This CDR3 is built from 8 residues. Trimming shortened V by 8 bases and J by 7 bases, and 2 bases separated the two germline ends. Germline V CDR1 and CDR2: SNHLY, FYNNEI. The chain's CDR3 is CASGGYTF. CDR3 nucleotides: TGTGCCAGCGGTGGCTACACCTTC.

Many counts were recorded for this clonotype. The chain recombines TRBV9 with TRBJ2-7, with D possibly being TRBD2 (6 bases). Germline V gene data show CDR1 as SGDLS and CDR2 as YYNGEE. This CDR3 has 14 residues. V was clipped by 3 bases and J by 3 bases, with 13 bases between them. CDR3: CASSATSRDYEQYF. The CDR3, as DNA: TGTGCCAGCAGCGCCACTAGCAGGGACTACGAGCAGTACTTC.

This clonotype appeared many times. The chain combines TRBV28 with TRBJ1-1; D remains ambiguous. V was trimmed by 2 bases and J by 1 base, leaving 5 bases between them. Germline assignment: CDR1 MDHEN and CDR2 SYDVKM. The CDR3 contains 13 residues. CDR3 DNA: TGTGCCAGCAGTTTAAAACGGAACACTGAAGCTTTCTTT. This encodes CASSLKRNTEAFF. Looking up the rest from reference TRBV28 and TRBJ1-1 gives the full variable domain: DVKVTQSSRYLVKRTGEKVFLECVQDMDHENMFWYRQDPGLGLRLIYFSYDVKMKEKGDIPEGYSVSREKKERFSLILESASTNQTSMYLCASSLKRNTEAFFGQGTRLTVV.